Below are 28 T cell receptor beta chains sequenced from a single sample in a study of graft-versus-host responses after intestinal transplantation. Their antigens remain unidentified. The method was immunoSEQ multiplex PCR; TCRdb's version includes in-frame clones alone and lacks a portion of them. Found here are fewer than 120,000 clones, approximately 92% of them singletons; the top ten hold about 0.51%. The sequencing here drew on unstimulated CD8+ T cells sorted from spleen or lymph node cells, taken before intestinal transplant. Receptor source: a human donor who received an intestinal transplant.

The V gene is TRBV19, the J gene TRBJ2-7; 11 bases fit TRBD1. With V trimmed by 5 bases and J by 3 bases, 6 bases remained unmatched. The CDR3 has 15 amino acids. Germline V gives CDR1 LNHDA, CDR2 SQIVND (reference sequence). This CDR3 is CASSPSGTGGYEQYF. In nucleotides, the CDR3 is TGTGCCAGTAGTCCCTCCGGGACAGGGGGCTACGAGCAGTACTTC.

This clone was found a few times. The rearrangement links TRBV4-2 to TRBJ2-7; D might be TRBD1 or TRBD2, each matching 6 bases. Between the trimmed V and J ends, which lost 0 bases and 5 bases, there was a span of 11 bases. Germline CDR1 is LGHNA and CDR2 is YNFKEQ. The CDR3 sequence is 14 residues long. CDR3 DNA: TGTGCCAGCAGCCAAGAAGGGGGGCGGGACGAGCAGTACTTC. Amino acid sequence: CASSQEGGRDEQYF.

The chain has TRBV7-3 and TRBJ2-1; unclear D gene. Germline CDR1 reads SGHTA; CDR2 reads FQGTGA. The V and J ends lost 2 bases and 7 bases respectively, with 12 bases between them. The CDR3 sequence is 14 residues long. The CDR3: CASSLLVSWNEQFF. The CDR3 DNA sequence: TGTGCCAGCAGCTTATTAGTATCGTGGAATGAGCAGTTCTTC.

This rearrangement joins TRBV4-2 to TRBJ2-2; 13 bases map to TRBD2. Trimming removed 0 bases from V and 8 bases from J; junction bases left unmatched: 6. Germline loops: CDR1 LGHNA, CDR2 YNFKEQ. The CDR3 contains 17 residues. CDR3 in DNA: TGTGCCAGCAGCCAAGATCCAAGGACTAGCGGGAGTGGGGAGCTGTTTTTT. Protein: CASSQDPRTSGSGELFF.

The chain combines TRBV9 with TRBJ2-1, with a weak D call TRBD2 (8 bases). V dropped 4 bases and J dropped 5 bases, with 19 bases sitting between them. The CDR3 runs 16 residues. Germline V gives CDR1 SGDLS, CDR2 YYNGEE. This chain's CDR3 is CASSQGGSGNDNEQFF. CDR3 bases: TGTGCCAGCAGCCAGGGGGGTAGCGGGAACGACAATGAGCAGTTCTTC.

The gene calls are TRBV27 and TRBJ2-1; D remains ambiguous. The CDR3 loop spans 12 amino acids. In germline, CDR1 is MNHEY, CDR2 SMNVEV (reference sequence). V gave up 3 bases and J gave up 7 bases, with 7 bases separating them. The CDR3 nucleotides are TGTGCCAGCAGTTTTGGTAAGAATGAGCAGTTCTTC. Protein: CASSFGKNEQFF.

V usage is TRBV7-6 and J usage is TRBJ2-5; D gene uncertain. Germline V CDR1 and CDR2: SGHVS, FNYEAQ. V lost 1 base and J lost 2, with 11 bases in between. The CDR3 loop spans 15 amino acids. The CDR3, as DNA: TGTGCCAGCAGCTTAGATAGCAGGCGTCAAGAGACCCAGTACTTC. Translation: CASSLDSRRQETQYF.

This clone has just one count. This sequence joins TRBV6-6 and TRBJ2-5; maybe TRBD2 (6 bases). V lost 2 bases and J lost 5, with 9 bases in between. The CDR3 totals 13 residues. Germline V lookup: CDR1 MNHNY, CDR2 SVGAGI (reference sequence). For the CDR3, the DNA is TGTGCCAGCAGTTACAGTGGGGGGGAGACCCAGTACTTC. As protein: CASSYSGGETQYF.

This clone was recorded only once. V gene TRBV28 combines with J gene TRBJ1-1, with a possible D match to TRBD1 (6 bases). This CDR3 is 14 amino acids long. Germline V gene data show CDR1 as MDHEN and CDR2 as SYDVKM. The V end was cut by 5 bases, the J end by 3 bases, with 13 bases between. Here the CDR3 DNA reads TGTGCCAGCAGTCCCCGGGGGCAGGACACTGAAGCTTTCTTT. Translating gives CASSPRGQDTEAFF.

V is TRBV27 and J is TRBJ2-7, with 7 positions matching TRBD1. This CDR3 contains 14 residues. Germline values: CDR1 MNHEY, CDR2 SMNVEV (reference sequence). V shed 5 bases and J 4 bases; nucleotides not matched to a gene: 8. As DNA, the CDR3 is TGTGCCAGCAGTCCCTCGGGACAGTTGTACGAGCAGTACTTC. Translating gives CASSPSGQLYEQYF.

The CDR3 protein is CASDSGAYEQYF. CDR3 coding DNA: TGTGCCAGCGACTCAGGGGCCTACGAGCAGTACTTC. The chain employs TRBV11-2 and TRBJ2-7; D might be TRBD1 (6 bases). CDR1 and CDR2 (germline): SGHAT, FQNNGV. Between the trimmed V and J ends, which lost 8 bases and 2 bases, there was a span of 10 bases. This CDR3 region has 12 residues. Full variable domain (missing parts from reference TRBV11-2 and TRBJ2-7): EAGVAQSPRYKIIEKRQSVAFWCNPISGHATLYWYQQILGQGPKLLIQFQNNGVVDDSQLPKDRFSAERLKGVDSTLKIQPAKLEDSAVYLCASDSGAYEQYFGPGTRLTVT.

The rearrangement links TRBV7-6 to TRBJ2-7, with 10 bases that match TRBD1. The V gene's germline CDR1 is SGHVS and CDR2 FNYEAQ. This CDR3 is built from 14 residues. After removal of 4 bases from V and 2 bases from J, the junction contained 2 bases not matched to a gene. DNA for the CDR3: TGTGCCAGCAGCTCCGGGACAGGGGCCTACGAGCAGTACTTC. Translated: CASSSGTGAYEQYF.

This chain links TRBV4-2 with TRBJ2-7; D gene ambiguous. CDR1 is LGHNA, CDR2 YNFKEQ, per germline. Trimming cost V 0 bases and J 3 bases, with 12 bases left between them. The CDR3 has 15 residues. The CDR3 coding sequence is TGTGCCAGCAGCCAAGATGGATCGGGTATCTACGAGCAGTACTTC. Translating gives CASSQDGSGIYEQYF.

The chain joins TRBV5-1 to TRBJ2-7; TRBD2 agrees at 7 bases. This CDR3 region has 15 residues. V shed 4 bases and J 3 bases; nucleotides not matched to a gene: 10. CDR1 and CDR2 (germline): SGHRS, YFSETQ. CDR3 protein: CASSPRGGEGYEQYF. Written as DNA, the CDR3 is TGCGCCAGCAGCCCTCGTGGGGGGGAGGGCTACGAGCAGTACTTC. Combining the CDR3 with reference TRBV5-1 and TRBJ2-7 gives the whole variable domain KAGVTQTPRYLIKTRGQQVTLSCSPISGHRSVSWYQQTPGQGLQFLFEYFSETQRNKGNFPGRFSGRQFSNSRSEMNVSTLELGDSALYLCASSPRGGEGYEQYFGPGTRLTVT.

V and J are TRBV19 and TRBJ2-1; 8 bases are shared with TRBD2. Germline lookup yields CDR1 LNHDA and CDR2 SQIVND (reference sequence). The CDR3 consists of 15 residues. V dropped 4 bases and J dropped 4; count of bases not matched to a gene: 6. As DNA, the CDR3 is TGTGCCAGTAGTACGGGCCCGGGAGGGTACAATGAGCAGTTCTTC. Amino acid sequence: CASSTGPGGYNEQFF.

The rearrangement joins TRBV13 to TRBJ2-5; 12 bases line up with TRBD2. The CDR3 runs 15 residues. Losses at the gene ends were 6 bases for V and 3 bases for J; bases not matched to a gene: 5. CDR1 and CDR2 from the germline V gene are PRHDT and FYEKMQ (reference sequence). This chain's CDR3 is CASRSRTSGEETQYF. Here the CDR3 DNA reads TGTGCCAGCAGATCACGGACTAGCGGGGAAGAGACCCAGTACTTC.

This clone is a singleton in its sample. This sequence joins TRBV6-5 and TRBJ2-7; D unresolved. Trimming removed 6 bases from V and 3 bases from J, with 12 bases in between. Germline V gene data show CDR1 as MNHEY and CDR2 as SVGAGI. The CDR3 has 13 amino acids. CDR3 in amino acids: CASRSTLYYEQYF. CDR3 nucleotides: TGTGCCAGCAGATCGACTCTTTACTACGAGCAGTACTTC.

This sequence joins TRBV19 and TRBJ2-5; TRBD2 matches 7 bases. With 3 bases clipped from V and 5 bases from J, the junction kept 6 bases outside the gene matches. Germline V CDR1 and CDR2: LNHDA, SQIVND (reference sequence). This CDR3 is 14 amino acids long. CDR3 bases: TGTGCCAGTAGTATTGGGCTAGCGGCGGAGACCCAGTACTTC. It translates to CASSIGLAAETQYF.

J is TRBJ2-5 and V is TRBV5-5; D is possibly TRBD2 (5 bases). Looked up from germline, CDR1 is SGHKS and CDR2 is YYEKEE (reference sequence). CDR3 length equals 14 residues. V gave up 4 bases and J gave up 1 base, with 11 bases separating them. The CDR3: CASSHGRGQETQYF. The DNA for the CDR3 is TGTGCCAGCAGCCACGGACGGGGCCAAGAGACCCAGTACTTC. Variable domain in full (rest from reference TRBV5-5 and TRBJ2-5): DAGVTQSPTHLIKTRGQQVTLRCSPISGHKSVSWYQQVLGQGPQFIFQYYEKEERGRGNFPDRFSARQFPNYSSELNVNALLLGDSALYLCASSHGRGQETQYFGPGTRLLVL.

J is TRBJ1-2 and V is TRBV10-3; D is ambiguous. This CDR3 spans 14 amino acids. Looked up from germline, CDR1 is ENHRY and CDR2 is SYGVKD. Trimming left V 3 bases short and J 3 bases short, with 11 bases between. The CDR3 DNA is TGTGCCATCAGTGAAGGAGGGAGTCACTATGGCTACACCTTC. Protein product: CAISEGGSHYGYTF.

The chain links TRBV7-3 to TRBJ1-2; 7 nucleotides line up with TRBD1. This CDR3 contains 16 residues. The V gene end was trimmed by 6 bases and the J gene end by 1 base; junction bases not matched to a gene: 11. Germline lookup yields CDR1 SGHTA and CDR2 FQGTGA. The CDR3 region is CASRISGTEDNYGYTF. For the CDR3, the DNA is TGTGCCAGCAGGATTTCCGGGACAGAGGATAACTATGGCTACACCTTC.

This clone was detected only once. The chain has TRBV29-1 and TRBJ1-1; unclear D gene. The CDR3 contains 10 residues. CDR1 is SQVTM and CDR2 is ANQGSEA in the germline V gene. Trimming left V 7 bases short and J 2 bases short, with 5 bases between. CDR3 coding DNA: TGCAGCGCCTTAAACACTGAAGCTTTCTTT. It translates to CSALNTEAFF.

As for this clone: The same CDR3 arises from other DNA sequences in this sample as well. The chain is built from TRBV9 and TRBJ2-7; D not certain. The germline V and J ends were trimmed by 0 bases and 0 bases, with 4 bases remaining between them. Germline assignment: CDR1 SGDLS and CDR2 YYNGEE. This CDR3 region has 13 residues. CDR3 nucleotide sequence: TGTGCCAGCAGCGTAGGGGACTCCTACGAGCAGTACTTC. It encodes CASSVGDSYEQYF.

This clone was observed a single time. CDR3 sequence (DNA): TGTGCCAGCAGCCCAGGGGTTTCCGGCAATCAGCCCCAGCATTTT. Translating gives CASSPGVSGNQPQHF. V and J are TRBV11-2 and TRBJ1-5; TRBD1 might be the D (6 bases). Germline CDR1 and CDR2: SGHAT and FQNNGV. The CDR3 consists of 15 residues. Trimming pared 5 bases from V and 2 bases from J, leaving 13 bases between.

J is TRBJ1-1 and V is TRBV16; D gene unclear. CDR3 length: 15 amino acids. Per the germline V gene, CDR1 is KGHSY and CDR2 is FQNENV. V was clipped by 6 bases and J by 3 bases, with 17 bases between them. The CDR3 is CASRTKLRGHTEAFF. The CDR3, as DNA: TGTGCCAGCAGAACGAAGCTTCGGGGTCACACTGAAGCTTTCTTT.

This clone was detected once. Here the CDR3 reads CASSIGAGWNTEAFF. Written as DNA, the CDR3 is TGTGCCAGCAGCATAGGGGCAGGGTGGAACACTGAAGCTTTCTTT. This chain uses TRBV27 with TRBJ1-1, with D possibly matching TRBD1 (5 bases). This CDR3 contains 15 residues. The germline V and J ends were trimmed by 6 bases and 1 base, with 15 bases remaining between them. Germline assignment: CDR1 MNHEY and CDR2 SMNVEV (reference sequence).

V and J are TRBV7-9 and TRBJ2-7; perhaps D is TRBD1 or TRBD2 (6 bases each). Germline V gene sequence: CDR1 SEHNR, CDR2 FQNEAQ (reference sequence). The V gene lost 3 bases and the J gene lost 5 bases, with 14 bases spanning the gap. This CDR3 spans 14 amino acids. Here the CDR3 reads CASSFGTGADEQYF. The CDR3 DNA follows: TGTGCCAGCAGCTTTGGGACGGGGGCGGACGAGCAGTACTTC. Full variable domain (outside the CDR3, taken from reference TRBV7-9 and TRBJ2-7): DTGVSQNPRHKITKRGQNVTFRCDPISEHNRLYWYRQTLGQGPEFLTYFQNEAQLEKSRLLSDRFSAERPKGSFSTLEIQRTEQGDSAMYLCASSFGTGADEQYFGPGTRLTVT.

The DNA of the CDR3 is TGTGCCAGCAGTGAAGTGGGCCGCGCCGGTGGCTACACCTTC. Amino acid sequence: CASSEVGRAGGYTF. This sequence joins TRBV6-5 and TRBJ1-2, with D uncertain. V lost 5 bases to trimming and J lost 7 bases, with 17 bases between them. Germline V gene lookup returns CDR1 MNHEY and CDR2 SVGAGI. The CDR3 is 14 amino acids.